This T cell receptor beta chain was identified in a study of response to subunit inactivated influenza vaccine. Overall study results and limits: Each seasonal influenza vaccination recruits few new T cells, the authors suggested.

This clonotype has more than one count but fewer than ten. The antigen is undetermined. TCRdb reanalysed the RT-PCR reads using MiXCR and keeps one entry per CDR3 protein. The data contain more than 150,000 distinct CDR3 sequences, 9.2% of them singletons. V lost 3 bases to trimming and J lost 2 bases, with 9 bases between them. The CDR3 sequence is 14 residues long. Germline V CDR1 and CDR2: KGHDR, SFDVKD. The origin of this receptor is a man in his fifties or sixties who received an inactivated influenza vaccine. This sequence joins TRBV24-1 and TRBJ2-5; D perhaps matches TRBD2 (5 bases). This sample comprised non-naive T cells sorted from PBMCs, obtained on the day of vaccination. The DNA of the CDR3 is TGTGCCACCAGTGATCGGAGGAAACAAGAGACCCAGTACTTC. This sequence encodes CATSDRRKQETQYF.